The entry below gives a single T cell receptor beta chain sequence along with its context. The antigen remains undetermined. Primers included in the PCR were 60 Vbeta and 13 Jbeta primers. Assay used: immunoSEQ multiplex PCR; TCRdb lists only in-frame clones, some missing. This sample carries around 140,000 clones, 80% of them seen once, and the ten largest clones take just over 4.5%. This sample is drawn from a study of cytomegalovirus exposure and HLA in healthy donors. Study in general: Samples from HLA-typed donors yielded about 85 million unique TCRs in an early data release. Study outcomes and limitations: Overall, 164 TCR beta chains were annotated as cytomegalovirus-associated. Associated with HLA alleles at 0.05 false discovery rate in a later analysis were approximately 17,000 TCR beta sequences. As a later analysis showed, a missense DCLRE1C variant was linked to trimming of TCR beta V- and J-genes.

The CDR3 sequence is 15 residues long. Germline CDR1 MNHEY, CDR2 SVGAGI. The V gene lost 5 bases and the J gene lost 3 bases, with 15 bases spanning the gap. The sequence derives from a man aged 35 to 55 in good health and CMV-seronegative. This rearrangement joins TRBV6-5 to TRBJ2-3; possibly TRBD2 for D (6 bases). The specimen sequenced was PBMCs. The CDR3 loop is CASSLMGLLTDTQYF. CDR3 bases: TGTGCCAGCAGTCTAATGGGACTTTTAACAGATACGCAGTATTTT.